This T cell receptor beta chain stems from a study of shared clonotypes between healthy human individuals. General study points: Even with large depth, rarefaction showed that sorted-subset sequencing was incomplete. When compared with the clonotypes that were shared by all four sorted-subset donors, the non-shared clonotypes turned out to have lower generation probabilities.

To note about this clone: Its antigen is not known.

CDR3 length: 15 residues. Per the germline V gene, CDR1 is MNHEY and CDR2 is SMNVEV (reference sequence). Trimming cost V 3 bases and J 3 bases, with 15 bases left between them. Sequenced by immunoSEQ multiplex PCR; TCRdb stores in-frame clones only, minus some. The sample lists about 2.4 million clones, 90% to 95% occurring once. This sequence joins TRBV27 and TRBJ2-7; no clear D. The material sequenced was naive CD4+ T cells from PBMCs. Subset here: CD45RA+ positively selected. The origin of this receptor is a man between 18 and 35 years old in good health. Some clones in this sample may be carry-over from other donors' samples. The CDR3 coding sequence is TGTGCCAGCAGTTTTCTGTCCTTAAAAGACTACGAGCAGTACTTC. It codes for CASSFLSLKDYEQYF.